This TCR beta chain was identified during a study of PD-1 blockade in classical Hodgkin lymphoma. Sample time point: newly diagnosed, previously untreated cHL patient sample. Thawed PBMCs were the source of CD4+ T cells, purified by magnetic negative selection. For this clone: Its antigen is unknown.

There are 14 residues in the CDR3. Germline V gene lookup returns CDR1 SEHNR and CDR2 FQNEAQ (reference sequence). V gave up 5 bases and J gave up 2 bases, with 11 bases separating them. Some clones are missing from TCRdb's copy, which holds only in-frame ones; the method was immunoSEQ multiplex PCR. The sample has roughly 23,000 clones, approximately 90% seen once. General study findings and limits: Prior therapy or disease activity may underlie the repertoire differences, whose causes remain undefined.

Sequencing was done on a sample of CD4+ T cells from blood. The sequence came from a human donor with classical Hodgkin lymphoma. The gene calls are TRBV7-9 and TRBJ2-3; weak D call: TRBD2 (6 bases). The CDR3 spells CASSRRDFTDTQYF. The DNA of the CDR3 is TGTGCCAGCAGCCGCCGGGACTTCACAGATACGCAGTATTTT.